This T cell receptor (beta chain) was profiled in a study of identical twins. This CDR3 region has 16 residues. Using its own MiXCR run on the 5' RACE reads, TCRdb lists one record per CDR3 protein. Seen here are around 1.7 million distinct CDR3 sequences, about 32% observed once, and the top ten hold about 0.27%. Broader study findings: Partial confounding of zero-insertion analyses by invariant MAIT and iNKT cells was possible. Beta out-of-frame sequences showed weaker excess twin sharing.

This clonotype has a handful of counts. Its target is not known. The clonotype was recovered from a newborn girl in good health. Sequenced material: cord blood. The chain couples TRBV21-1 to TRBJ1-1; TRBD1 is taken as the D call from the table, unchecked against the DNA. TRBV21-1 is reported as a pseudogene. The CDR3 coding sequence is TGTGCCAGCAGACCCCCGGGACAGGGCTGTATAGGTGAAGCTTTCTTT. Translation: CASRPPGQGCIGEAFF.